This T cell receptor beta chain is from a study of T cell changes during pregnancy in multiple sclerosis. Clones were sequenced by immunoSEQ multiplex PCR, and TCRdb holds only the in-frame ones, with some missing. The sample lists 70,000 to 90,000 clones, about 90% occurring once. Germline V gene data show CDR1 as SEHNR and CDR2 as FQNEAQ (reference sequence). Trimming shortened V by 7 bases and J by 2 bases, and 13 bases separated the two germline ends. The CDR3 loop spans 14 amino acids. Sequenced material: PBMCs, taken in the first trimester of pregnancy. This rearrangement joins TRBV7-9 to TRBJ2-3; D is possibly TRBD1 (6 bases). The source is a female donor in good health, serving as a control in a pregnancy study. Some clones in this sample may be carry-over from other donors' samples. DNA for the CDR3: TGTGCCAGCAAATCGGACAGCCTCACAGATACGCAGTATTTT. Its translation is CASKSDSLTDTQYF. Filled out from reference TRBV7-9 and TRBJ2-3, the complete variable domain reads DTGVSQNPRHKITKRGQNVTFRCDPISEHNRLYWYRQTLGQGPEFLTYFQNEAQLEKSRLLSDRFSAERPKGSFSTLEIQRTEQGDSAMYLCASKSDSLTDTQYFGPGTRLTVL.